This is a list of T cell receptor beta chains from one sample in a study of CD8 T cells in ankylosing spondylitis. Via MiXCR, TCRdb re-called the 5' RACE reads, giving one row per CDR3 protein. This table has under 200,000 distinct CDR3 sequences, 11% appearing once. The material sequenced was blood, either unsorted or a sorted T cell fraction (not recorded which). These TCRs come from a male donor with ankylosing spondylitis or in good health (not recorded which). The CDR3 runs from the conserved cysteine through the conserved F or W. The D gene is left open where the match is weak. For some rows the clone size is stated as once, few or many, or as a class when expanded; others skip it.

CDR3aa: CASSLVGSGSSWTGELFF
CDR3nt: TGCGCCAGCAGCTTGGTTGGTAGCGGGAGCTCGTGGACCGGGGAGCTGTTTTTT
v_gene: TRBV5-1
abundance: many
d_gene: TRBD2
j_gene: TRBJ2-2

CDR3aa: CSVEQGLSYGYTF
CDR3nt: TGCAGCGTTGAACAGGGGCTAAGCTATGGCTACACCTTC
v_gene: TRBV29-1
abundance: few
d_gene: NA
j_gene: TRBJ1-2

CDR3aa: CASSLASGPGELFF
CDR3nt: TGTGCCAGCAGCTTAGCGTCCGGTCCCGGGGAGCTGTTTTTT
v_gene: TRBV7-9
abundance: NA
d_gene: NA
j_gene: TRBJ2-2

CDR3aa: CASSWQGTETQYF
CDR3nt: TGTGCCAGCAGCTGGCAGGGGACAGAGACCCAGTACTTC
v_gene: TRBV7-9
abundance: NA
d_gene: NA
j_gene: TRBJ2-5

CDR3aa: CSASTSGDGKNIQYF
CDR3nt: TGCAGTGCTTCGACTAGCGGGGATGGCAAAAACATTCAGTACTTC
v_gene: TRBV20-1
abundance: many
d_gene: TRBD2
j_gene: TRBJ2-4

CDR3aa: CASGPRGADTQYF
CDR3nt: TGTGCCAGCGGCCCACGGGGCGCAGATACGCAGTATTTT
v_gene: TRBV28
abundance: many
d_gene: NA
j_gene: TRBJ2-3

CDR3aa: CATSPRTLNNEQFF
CDR3nt: TGTGCCACCAGTCCTCGGACGTTAAACAATGAGCAGTTCTTC
v_gene: TRBV24-1
abundance: NA
d_gene: NA
j_gene: TRBJ2-1

CDR3aa: CASSYSGGLRNEQFF
CDR3nt: TGTGCCAGTAGTTATTCAGGGGGACTACGCAATGAGCAGTTCTTC
v_gene: TRBV19
abundance: NA
d_gene: NA
j_gene: TRBJ2-1

CDR3aa: CATSREDRSTDTQYF
CDR3nt: TGTGCCACCAGCAGAGAAGATCGGAGCACAGATACGCAGTATTTT
v_gene: TRBV15
abundance: many
d_gene: NA
j_gene: TRBJ2-3

CDR3aa: CASSLSPGQGGYQPQHF
CDR3nt: TGTGCCAGCAGTCTATCCCCGGGACAGGGAGGCTATCAGCCCCAGCATTTT
v_gene: TRBV27
abundance: many
d_gene: TRBD1
j_gene: TRBJ1-5

CDR3aa: CATSRARMNSTDTQYF
CDR3nt: TGTGCCACCAGCAGAGCTCGTATGAATAGCACAGATACGCAGTATTTT
v_gene: TRBV15
abundance: many
d_gene: NA
j_gene: TRBJ2-3

CDR3aa: CASSFLAGRVGNTGELFF
CDR3nt: TGTGCCAGCAGTTTTCTAGCGGGAAGGGTGGGGAACACCGGGGAGCTGTTTTTT
v_gene: TRBV12-3/TRBV12-4
abundance: many
d_gene: TRBD2
j_gene: TRBJ2-2

CDR3aa: CASSLKLEQFF
CDR3nt: TGTGCCAGCAGCCTGAAATTGGAGCAGTTCTTC
v_gene: TRBV12-3/TRBV12-4
abundance: many
d_gene: NA
j_gene: TRBJ2-1

CDR3aa: CASRRVASYEQYF
CDR3nt: TGTGCCAGCCGCAGGGTAGCTTCCTACGAGCAGTACTTC
v_gene: TRBV2
abundance: few
d_gene: NA
j_gene: TRBJ2-7

CDR3aa: CASSQARDMVEAFF
CDR3nt: TGTGCCAGCAGTCAAGCCCGGGACATGGTTGAAGCTTTCTTT
v_gene: TRBV28
abundance: many
d_gene: NA
j_gene: TRBJ1-1

CDR3aa: CASSPQPLAGGSDTQYF
CDR3nt: TGTGCCAGCAGCCCTCAACCCCTAGCGGGAGGGAGCGATACGCAGTATTTT
v_gene: TRBV7-2
abundance: few
d_gene: TRBD2
j_gene: TRBJ2-3

CDR3aa: CSGGTSLSLSSYNEQFF
CDR3nt: TGCAGCGGGGGGACTTCTCTCTCCTTAAGCTCCTACAATGAGCAGTTCTTC
v_gene: TRBV29-1
abundance: many
d_gene: NA
j_gene: TRBJ2-1